The rows below give T cell receptor beta chains drawn from one sample of a study of blood T cell repertoires in COVID-19. TCRdb's table, derived via immunoSEQ multiplex PCR, lists solely in-frame clones and lacks some. Of 330,000 or so clones in the sample, roughly 87% were seen once. Specimen: peripheral blood. These receptors were obtained from a man aged 25-40 years with COVID-19, enrolled during active disease. Each CDR3 is given with its conserved first and last residue. D genes are given only for firm matches. Only some rows state a clone size, as once, few, many or a class for expanded clones.

abundance	v_gene	j_gene	d_gene	CDR3nt	CDR3aa
NA	TRBV7-2	TRBJ1-2	TRBD1	TGTGCCAGCAGCTTAGGGACCGGGACAGGGGAGTATGGCTACACCTTC	CASSLGTGTGEYGYTF
NA	TRBV18	TRBJ1-1	NA	TGTGCCAGTTCCAGCGGGGGTTGGGACACTGAAGCTTTCTTT	CASSSGGWDTEAFF
NA	TRBV10-3	TRBJ1-2	NA	TGTGCAGTAGGGGCCGTTTCAACTAACTATGGCTACACCTTC	CAVGAVSTNYGYTF
NA	TRBV2	TRBJ1-1	NA	TGTGCCAGCCACATGGGGCTGAACACTGAAGCTTTCTTT	CASHMGLNTEAFF
NA	TRBV7-9	TRBJ2-2	NA	TGTGCCAGCAGCCCAGTGGACAGAGCGATCACCGGGGAGCTGTTTTTT	CASSPVDRAITGELFF
NA	TRBV7-2	TRBJ2-3	NA	TGTGCCAGCAGCAAAACTAGGGCTAGCACAGATACGCAGTATTTT	CASSKTRASTDTQYF
NA	TRBV6-5	TRBJ2-7	TRBD2	TGTGCCAGCAGTTACGACGGACTAGCGGGGCAAGACGAGCAGTACTTC	CASSYDGLAGQDEQYF
NA	TRBV7-9	TRBJ2-2	TRBD2	TGTGCCAGCAGTCAAGGACTAGCGGGAGGATTTAACACCGGGGAGCTGTTTTTT	CASSQGLAGGFNTGELFF
NA	TRBV9	TRBJ1-2	NA	TGTGCCAGCAGCTTTACTTTAGGGGGAGGCTACACCTTC	CASSFTLGGGYTF
NA	TRBV11-2	TRBJ1-2	NA	TGTGCCAGCAGCTTAGTTACAGCAAACTATGGCTACACCTTC	CASSLVTANYGYTF
NA	TRBV29-1	TRBJ1-5	TRBD1	TGCAGCGTTGAGGCAGGGGGAGGTCAGCCCCAGCATTTT	CSVEAGGGQPQHF
NA	TRBV5-1	TRBJ1-1	TRBD1	TGCGCCAGCAGCGCCCAGCAGGGGGCCGCGGCTGAAGCTTTCTTT	CASSAQQGAAAEAFF
NA	TRBV15	TRBJ2-1	NA	TGTGCCACCAGCAGAGATCGATTGTCATCCTCCACGAGTAAGCAGTTCTTC	CATSRDRLSSSTSKQFF
NA	TRBV11-2	TRBJ2-7	TRBD2	TGTGCCAGCTCCCTTAAGCGGGGCAACTACGAGCAGTACTTC	CASSLKRGNYEQYF
NA	TRBV7-2	TRBJ1-1	TRBD1	TGTGCCAGCAGCACCCCGGGACAGAGGATGAACACTGAAGCTTTCTTT	CASSTPGQRMNTEAFF
few	TRBV6-5	TRBJ1-4	NA	TGTGCCAGCAGTTACGAAGGAGGCCCTAATGAAAAACTGTTTTTT	CASSYEGGPNEKLFF
NA	TRBV5-5	TRBJ1-4	NA	TGTGCCAGCAGCTTGGCCCCAGGGGTAAGAGAAAAACTGTTTTTT	CASSLAPGVREKLFF
NA	TRBV27	TRBJ1-5	NA	TGTGCCAGCAGCCCAGGCTGGGATCAGCCCCAGCATTTT	CASSPGWDQPQHF
NA	TRBV19	TRBJ1-5	TRBD1	TGTGCCAGTACCCTGAAGGACAGGGCAGGGCAGCCCCAGCATTTT	CASTLKDRAGQPQHF
once	TRBV18	TRBJ1-6	TRBD1	TGTGCCAGCTCCCCTCCGGGACAGGGGAATTCACCCCTCCACTTT	CASSPPGQGNSPLHF
NA	TRBV5-1	TRBJ2-5	TRBD1	TGCGCCAGCAGCTCGACAGGGCCCGAGACCCAGTACTTC	CASSSTGPETQYF
NA	TRBV28	TRBJ2-7	TRBD1	TGTGCCAGCAGTGCTCCCGGACAGGGGACCTACGAGCAGTACTTC	CASSAPGQGTYEQYF
NA	TRBV6-5	TRBJ1-5	NA	TGTGCCAGCAGTTACTCGCCAGGGGTCAATCAGCCCCAGCATTTT	CASSYSPGVNQPQHF
NA	TRBV9	TRBJ2-7	NA	TGTGCCAGCAGCCCAACTGGGGGCAGCTCCTACGAGCAGTACTTC	CASSPTGGSSYEQYF
NA	TRBV15	TRBJ2-7	NA	TGTGCCACCAGCAGAGAGGCGGATCTAGACGAGCAGTACTTC	CATSREADLDEQYF
NA	TRBV19	TRBJ1-2	NA	TGTGCCAGTAGTATAGCCAGGGAAGATGGCTACACCTTC	CASSIAREDGYTF
once	TRBV7-2	TRBJ2-7	TRBD2	TGTGCCAGCAGCTTAGCGATGCCCTTAGCGGGGGGGCTCCACGAGCAGTACTTC	CASSLAMPLAGGLHEQYF
once	TRBV7-2	TRBJ2-3	TRBD1	TGTGCCAGCAGCCCCCAAATAACAGGGGGCCTCTCAGATACGCAGTATTTT	CASSPQITGGLSDTQYF
NA	TRBV20-1	TRBJ1-6	NA	TGCAGTGCTGCGGGGGGGTCTCTCCTCCACTTT	CSAAGGSLLHF
NA	TRBV27	TRBJ2-5	NA	TGTGCCAGCAGTCCGGGGAGGGGGGAATACCAAGAGACCCAGTACTTC	CASSPGRGEYQETQYF